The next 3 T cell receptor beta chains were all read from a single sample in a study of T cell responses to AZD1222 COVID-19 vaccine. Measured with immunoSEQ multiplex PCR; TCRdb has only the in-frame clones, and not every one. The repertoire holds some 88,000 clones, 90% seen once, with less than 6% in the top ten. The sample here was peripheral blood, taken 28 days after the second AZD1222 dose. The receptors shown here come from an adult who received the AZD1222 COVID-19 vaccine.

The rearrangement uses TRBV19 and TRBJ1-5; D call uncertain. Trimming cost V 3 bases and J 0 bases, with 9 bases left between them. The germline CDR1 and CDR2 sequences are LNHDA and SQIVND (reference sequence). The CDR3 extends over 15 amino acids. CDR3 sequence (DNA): TGTGCCAGTAGTATTGTAGGAAATAGCAATCAGCCCCAGCATTTT. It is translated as CASSIVGNSNQPQHF.

CDR3 DNA: TGTGCCAGCAGCCCAGGATACGAGCAGTACTTC. It encodes CASSPGYEQYF. The chain uses TRBV3-1 (or the pseudogene TRBV3-2) and TRBJ2-7; no clear D. The CDR3 extends over 11 amino acids. The V gene lost 4 bases and the J gene lost 4 bases, with 5 bases spanning the gap. CDR1 and CDR2 (germline): LGHDT, YNNKEL (reference sequence).

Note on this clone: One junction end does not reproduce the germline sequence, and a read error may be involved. CDR3 residues: CASSQEWDSTEAFF. Here the CDR3 DNA reads TGTGCCAGTAGCCAAGAATGGGACAGCACTGAAGCTTTCTTT. The V and J genes are TRBV3-1 (or the pseudogene TRBV3-2) and TRBJ1-1; TRBD1 matches at 7 bases. The CDR3 has 14 amino acids. The germline CDR1 and CDR2 sequences are LGHDT and YNNKEL (reference sequence).